These 13 T cell receptor beta chains share one sample of origin, sequenced in a study of cytomegalovirus exposure and HLA in healthy donors (dated by TCRdb to about 2017). The method behind the library was the immunoSEQ multiplex PCR assay. For the multiplex PCR, a mixture combining 60 forward primers for TCR Vbeta segments and 13 reverse primers for TCR Jbeta segments was used. The table comes from immuneACCESS by way of TCRdb, which keeps in-frame sequences with V and J called. Part of the clones is missing from these tables; in studies checked, under half for an unresolved V gene and the rest for unknown reasons. For this sample the table gives some 85,000 clones, of which approximately 83% were detected only once. About 3.1% of the sample belongs to the ten largest clones. Sequenced sample: PBMCs. Receptors were obtained from a man aged 35 to 55 in good health and CMV-seronegative.

The chain uses TRBV29-1 and TRBJ2-7; TRBD1 is a possible D gene (5 bases). The CDR3 loop spans 13 amino acids. V lost 3 bases to trimming and J lost 6 bases, with 15 bases between them. Germline V CDR1 and CDR2: SQVTM, ANQGSEA. CDR3 sequence: CSVEGRQRGEQYF. CDR3 DNA: TGCAGCGTTGAGGGTAGACAAAGGGGCGAGCAGTACTTC.

This chain uses TRBV2 with TRBJ1-2; D gene uncertain. Between the trimmed V and J ends, which lost 0 bases and 0 bases, there was a span of 14 bases. CDR1 is SNHLY and CDR2 is FYNNEI in the germline V gene. The CDR3 length is 17 residues. The CDR3 region has the DNA TGTGCCAGCAGTGAAGCGCGGGTAGGCCAAGCTAACTATGGCTACACCTTC. Its translation is CASSEARVGQANYGYTF.

The gene calls are TRBV9 and TRBJ2-2; 9 bases fit TRBD2. The CDR3 loop spans 15 amino acids. In germline, CDR1 is SGDLS, CDR2 YYNGEE. Losses at the gene ends were 2 bases for V and 5 bases for J; bases not matched to a gene: 4. The CDR3 here is CASSVGGGVTGELFF. CDR3 in DNA: TGTGCCAGCAGCGTGGGCGGGGGGGTGACCGGGGAGCTGTTTTTT.

This clone turned up a few times. The V and J genes are TRBV27 and TRBJ2-2, with 7 bases matching TRBD1. This CDR3 contains 16 residues. Germline-derived CDR1 and CDR2 are MNHEY and SMNVEV (reference sequence). With V trimmed by 6 bases and J by 3 bases, 10 bases remained unmatched. The CDR3 region is CASRPLGQDYTGELFF. As DNA, the CDR3 is TGTGCCAGCAGACCCCTAGGACAGGACTACACCGGGGAGCTGTTTTTT.

The chain uses TRBV27 and TRBJ1-2; 11 nucleotides agree with TRBD1. Germline CDR1 reads MNHEY; CDR2 reads SMNVEV (reference sequence). V lost 6 bases to trimming and J lost 9 bases; unmatched junction nucleotides: 6. The CDR3 loop spans 13 amino acids. The CDR3 region is CASRWTGGESYTF. In DNA form, the CDR3 reads TGTGCCAGCAGATGGACAGGGGGCGAGAGCTACACCTTC.

The chain employs TRBV9 and TRBJ1-2; 9 bases match TRBD1. Germline V gene sequence: CDR1 SGDLS, CDR2 YYNGEE. J gave up 6 bases and V 2 bases, and 5 bases lay outside the gene matches. The CDR3 extends over 14 amino acids. CDR3 loop: CASSVTGGLDGYTF. The CDR3 DNA is TGTGCCAGCAGCGTTACAGGGGGCTTGGATGGCTACACCTTC.

The rearrangement joins TRBV5-1 to TRBJ2-3; 12 nucleotides match TRBD2. J lost 4 bases, V lost 5 bases, and 11 bases had no gene match. Germline CDR1 and CDR2: SGHRS and YFSETQ. The CDR3 contains 17 residues. DNA for the CDR3: TGCGCCAGCAGTCCGGTACTAGCGGGGGGCGGCGCAGATACGCAGTATTTT. Translating it yields CASSPVLAGGGADTQYF.

The CDR3, as DNA: TGTGCCAGCAGCCAAACATACCAGACAGGGCCAGGGACTGAAGCTTTCTTT. This sequence encodes CASSQTYQTGPGTEAFF. The J gene is TRBJ1-1, the V gene TRBV5-4; 7 bases match TRBD1. With 4 bases clipped from V and 5 bases from J, the junction kept 17 bases outside the gene matches. The germline CDR1 and CDR2 sequences are SGHNT and YYREEE (reference sequence). There are 17 residues in the CDR3.

The chain carries TRBV4-2 and TRBJ1-1; 10 bases are a match to TRBD1. This CDR3 has 15 amino acids. Germline CDR1 LGHNA, CDR2 YNFKEQ. The trim removed 1 base at V and 2 bases at J, leaving 1 base unmatched. The DNA for the CDR3 is TGTGCCAGCAGCCAAGGGGACAGGGGAAACACTGAAGCTTTCTTT. This sequence encodes CASSQGDRGNTEAFF.

V gene TRBV4-1 combines with J gene TRBJ1-2; 8 bases fit TRBD1. Germline V CDR1 and CDR2: MGHRA, YSYEKL. The CDR3 length is 16 residues. Trimming took 0 bases from V and 0 from J; bases not matched to a gene: 3. The CDR3 DNA is TGCGCCAGCAGCCAAGAGACAGGGGCGGCTAACTATGGCTACACCTTC. This encodes CASSQETGAANYGYTF.

This clone was found a few times. The rearrangement links TRBV28 to TRBJ1-6; TRBD1 agrees at 8 bases. Germline CDR1 reads MDHEN; CDR2 reads SYDVKM. The CDR3 is 15 amino acids. J lost 5 bases, V lost 7 bases, and 7 bases had no gene match. The CDR3 DNA reads TGTGCCAGCAATAGGGGACAGGCCAATAATTCACCCCTCCACTTT. Encoded protein: CASNRGQANNSPLHF.

This clone was seen more than once but under ten times. The V and J genes are TRBV27 and TRBJ2-7; D is possibly TRBD1 (5 bases). The germline CDR1 and CDR2 sequences are MNHEY and SMNVEV (reference sequence). V lost 2 bases, J lost 2 bases, and 13 bases lay in between. CDR3 length: 15 residues. CDR3 sequence: CASSLRPGPTYEQYF. CDR3 in DNA: TGTGCCAGCAGTTTAAGGCCAGGGCCGACCTACGAGCAGTACTTC.

This clone was found once. This chain connects TRBV5-8 to TRBJ1-3, with D possibly matching TRBD1 (6 bases). V dropped 0 bases and J dropped 4 bases, with 17 bases sitting between them. CDR1 SGHTS and CDR2 YDEGEE come from the germline V gene. The CDR3 runs to 17 residues. The CDR3 DNA follows: TGTGCCAGCAGCTTGGATGCAGGGGAAGTCGTGGGAAACACCATATATTTT. The encoded protein is CASSLDAGEVVGNTIYF.